What follows is one T cell receptor beta chain and its context. Unique molecular identifiers were used to barcode this TCRbeta library. Each CDR3 protein is one row after TCRdb ran MiXCR on the PCR reads. The sample has hundreds of thousands of distinct CDR3 sequences; 10% to 13% are singletons. This sample is part of a study of T-cell reconstitution after alpha-beta-depleted transplantation in children. CDR3 size: 14 residues. The ends were cut back, 6 bases at V and 7 bases at J, with 16 bases in the middle. Germline CDR1 reads MDHEN; CDR2 reads SYDVKM. The clonotype comes from a human donor who donated a stem cell graft to a child with acute myeloid leukemia. The source material was PBMCs from the stem cell graft donor, sampled from the stem cell graft. This sequence joins TRBV28 and TRBJ2-1, with a possible D match to TRBD1 (6 bases). The CDR3 bases are TGTGCCAGCAGAGATTCCGGGACACTGAATGAGCAGTTCTTC. Translation gives CASRDSGTLNEQFF.